The T cell receptor beta chain described here comes from a study of blood T cell repertoires in COVID-19. Study at large: From T cells, B-cell-depleted T cells, or PBMCs came the material, which was cDNA or gDNA.

Here immunoSEQ multiplex PCR was the method, and the copy in TCRdb shows in-frame clones only, minus some. Of about 130,000 clones in the sample, around 83% were seen once. V was pared by 5 bases and J by 0 bases, with 6 bases of the junction left unmatched. The germline CDR1 and CDR2 sequences are MNHEY and SMNVEV (reference sequence). This CDR3 is built from 16 residues. The V gene is TRBV27, the J gene TRBJ2-1; 8 nucleotides align to TRBD2. The TCR was taken from a man in his forties or fifties who had recovered from COVID-19. The specimen sequenced was PBMCs or T cells enriched from blood (not recorded which). The CDR3 sequence is CASSPPGGGSYNEQFF. In DNA, the CDR3 is TGTGCCAGCAGTCCCCCGGGGGGGGGCTCCTACAATGAGCAGTTCTTC.